This T cell receptor beta chain was profiled in a study of blood T cells in healthy people across ages. Study-wide findings and caveats: TCR beta diversity per million T cells fell roughly linearly with age.

This CDR3 has 13 amino acids. With 6 bases removed from V and 2 bases from J, the gap between germline ends came to 11 bases. For this clonotype: Its antigen is currently unknown.

Primed by a sample-barcoded 5' primer and a J-beta primer mix, a second PCR proceeded for roughly 7 to 11 cycles. TCRdb re-analysed the 5' RACE reads in MiXCR, keeping a single row per CDR3 protein. This table has approximately 1.5 million distinct CDR3 sequences, roughly 43% appearing once. Healthy Russian Caucasian donors spanned ages about 6 to 90 years. A minimum of 6.5 million PBMCs was isolated per sample. This chain connects TRBV12-3 or TRBV12-4 to TRBJ2-7, with D unclear. Sequencing was performed on blood. The sequence was collected from a woman between 18 and 30 years old in good health. CDR3 region: CASSQTQTYEQYF. CDR3 DNA: TGTGCCAGCAGCCAAACACAAACCTACGAGCAGTACTTC.